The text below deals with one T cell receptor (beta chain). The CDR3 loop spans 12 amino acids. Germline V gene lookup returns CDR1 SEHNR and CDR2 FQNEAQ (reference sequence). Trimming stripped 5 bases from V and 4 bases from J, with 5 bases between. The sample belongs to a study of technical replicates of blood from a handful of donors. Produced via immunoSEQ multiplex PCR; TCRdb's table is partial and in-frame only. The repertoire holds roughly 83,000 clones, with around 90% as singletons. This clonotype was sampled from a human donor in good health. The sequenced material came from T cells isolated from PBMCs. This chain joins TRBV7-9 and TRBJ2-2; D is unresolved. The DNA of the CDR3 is TGTGCCAGCAGCCCCGGCACCGGGGAGCTGTTTTTT. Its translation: CASSPGTGELFF.